Reported below is one T cell receptor (beta chain). The method was immunoSEQ multiplex PCR; TCRdb's version includes in-frame clones alone and lacks a portion of them. The sample records some 210,000 clones, roughly 86% being singletons. The sample comes from a study of blood T cell repertoires in COVID-19. Background on the study: Samples taken during acute and convalescent COVID-19 were collected in the United States, Italy and Spain.

CDR1 LNHDA and CDR2 SQIVND come from the germline V gene (reference sequence). Trimming shortened V by 3 bases and J by 5 bases, and 10 bases separated the two germline ends. This CDR3 has 13 residues. The chain uses TRBV19 and TRBJ1-1, with D possibly TRBD1 on 5 matching bases. This clonotype was sampled from a woman in her 70s with active or convalescent COVID-19. Sequences were obtained from peripheral blood. In DNA form, the CDR3 reads TGTGCCAGTAGTATGGGGCATTATACTGAAGCTTTCTTT. Translating it yields CASSMGHYTEAFF.